The 24 T cell receptor beta chains below were found in one sample sequenced in a study of cytomegalovirus exposure and HLA in healthy donors (dated by TCRdb to 2016 to 2017). Library prep was done by the immunoSEQ multiplex PCR assay. The multiplex PCR relied on a mix of 60 forward primers for TCR Vbeta segments and 13 reverse primers for TCR Jbeta segments. TCRdb took this table from immuneACCESS and kept in-frame rearrangements with V and J called. Such tables lack part of the clones; where checked against another copy, unresolved V genes explain under half of the gap, and the rest is unexplained. The sample table records about 210,000 clones; roughly four fifths of these occur just once. The ten largest account for 10% of the sample. The sample was PBMCs. Receptor source: a woman aged 45-60 years in good health and CMV-seropositive.

Worth noting for this clone: One junction end does not reproduce the germline sequence, and a read error may be involved. The CDR3 DNA reads TGTTCCAGCAGCTCGCCGGGGGGCGAGCAGTACTTC. Translated, it gives CSSSSPGGEQYF. The chain has TRBV7-9 and TRBJ2-7; 7 bases are shared with TRBD2. Germline CDR1 SEHNR, CDR2 FQNEAQ (reference sequence). This CDR3 is built from 12 residues.

The CDR3 coding sequence is TGTGCCAGCAGCTTAGGGTGGGGGGGCCGCGAGACCCAGTACTTC. Protein product: CASSLGWGGRETQYF. This chain uses TRBV13 with TRBJ2-5; weak D call: TRBD2 (7 bases). This CDR3 region has 15 residues. V was shortened by 0 bases and J by 5 bases, with 13 bases between the two germline ends. Germline CDR1 PRHDT, CDR2 FYEKMQ (reference sequence).

The table lists this clone with a few counts. The V call is TRBV6-5, the J call TRBJ2-7, with D possibly TRBD2 on 6 matching bases. The CDR3 spans 14 residues. V was cut by 10 bases and J by 7 bases, with 23 bases left in between. Germline assignment: CDR1 MNHEY and CDR2 SVGAGI. The CDR3: CATRGWGVEGEQYF. The CDR3 DNA follows: TGTGCCACTCGGGGATGGGGGGTGGAGGGGGAGCAGTACTTC.

The chain recombines TRBV27 with TRBJ2-6; 7 positions match TRBD1. The CDR3 is 16 residues long. V shed 7 bases and J 0 bases; nucleotides not matched to a gene: 6. CDR1 and CDR2 (germline): MNHEY, SMNVEV (reference sequence). The CDR3 nucleotides are TGTGCCAGCAATTCAGGGGGTTCCTCTGGGGCCAACGTCCTGACTTTC. It yields the protein CASNSGGSSGANVLTF.

This clone was counted only a few times. CDR3 sequence: CASSLRTDYQPQHF. CDR3 DNA sequence: TGTGCCAGCAGTTTAAGGACAGATTATCAGCCCCAGCATTTT. V usage is TRBV6-6 and J usage is TRBJ1-5; weak D call: TRBD1 (6 bases). V was shortened by 4 bases and J by 5 bases, with 12 bases between the two germline ends. Germline V gene sequence: CDR1 MNHNY, CDR2 SVGAGI (reference sequence). The CDR3 has 14 amino acids.

The chain employs TRBV6-1 and TRBJ2-7, with D possibly being TRBD1 (6 bases). V was trimmed by 1 base and J by 5 bases, leaving 15 bases between them. Germline V gives CDR1 MNHNS, CDR2 SASEGT. This CDR3 region has 15 residues. CDR3 in DNA: TGTGCCAGCAGTGAAGGGACAGACTTGGTGGACGAGCAGTACTTC. Protein: CASSEGTDLVDEQYF.

The rearrangement uses TRBV6-5 and TRBJ1-5; D possibly corresponds to TRBD1 (5 bases). Germline CDR1 and CDR2: MNHEY and SVGAGI. CDR3 size: 13 residues. Trimming took 8 bases from V and 2 from J, leaving 10 bases between them. In DNA, the CDR3 is TGTGCCAGCGCGTGGGGCCGCAATCAGCCCCAGCATTTT. Its translation: CASAWGRNQPQHF.

The genes are TRBV7-7 and TRBJ2-5; 10 positions agree with TRBD1. Germline V CDR1 and CDR2: SSHAT, FNYEAQ (reference sequence). This CDR3 is built from 13 residues. With V trimmed by 1 base and J by 9 bases, 2 bases remained unmatched. The CDR3 region is CASSLGGTGAQYF. The CDR3 coding sequence is TGTGCCAGCAGCTTAGGGGGGACAGGGGCCCAGTACTTC.

The chain couples TRBV5-4 to TRBJ2-3, with D possibly matching TRBD2 (7 bases). There are 18 residues in the CDR3. V lost 4 bases and J 1 base, leaving 22 bases between the germline ends. The V gene's germline CDR1 is SGHNT and CDR2 YYREEE (reference sequence). The CDR3 DNA follows: TGTGCCAGCAGCCTTGGCCGAGGGGGGACTACCGGCACAGATACGCAGTATTTT. Encoded protein: CASSLGRGGTTGTDTQYF.

This chain links TRBV5-4 with TRBJ1-4; 7 bases agree with TRBD1. The CDR3 extends over 15 amino acids. V gave up 2 bases and J gave up 10 bases; unmatched junction bases: 11. Germline CDR1 and CDR2: SGHNT and YYREEE (reference sequence). This CDR3 is CASSLGGQDRSKLFF. The CDR3 DNA sequence: TGTGCCAGCAGCTTAGGGGGCCAGGACCGTTCAAAACTGTTTTTT.

The V gene is TRBV30, the J gene TRBJ1-1; TRBD1 is a possible D gene (5 bases). CDR1 is GTSNPN and CDR2 is SVGIG in the germline V gene (reference sequence). Trimming took 6 bases from V and 5 from J, leaving 16 bases between them. The CDR3 loop spans 13 amino acids. The CDR3 DNA reads as TGTGCCTGCAGAAGCGGGGGTGGTACTGAAGCTTTCTTT. It codes for CACRSGGGTEAFF.

This chain joins TRBV4-2 and TRBJ1-6, with 7 positions matching TRBD1. CDR1 is LGHNA, CDR2 YNFKEQ, per germline. J gave up 9 bases and V 1 base, and 6 bases lay outside the gene matches. There are 15 residues in the CDR3. CDR3 residues: CASSQAEGASSPLHF. CDR3 in DNA: TGTGCCAGCAGCCAAGCCGAGGGGGCAAGTTCACCCCTCCACTTT.

This clone was counted between two and nine times. The chain combines TRBV4-3 with TRBJ2-1; 12 bases match TRBD2. Germline values: CDR1 LGHNA, CDR2 YSLEER. This CDR3 is built from 19 residues. V was pared by 4 bases and J by 4 bases, with 14 bases of the junction left unmatched. CDR3 coding DNA: TGCGCCAGCAGCCGTCGACTAGCGGGGGCGAGCGGGAGGTACAATGAGCAGTTCTTC. This codes for CASSRRLAGASGRYNEQFF.

This sequence joins TRBV2 and TRBJ2-7; TRBD2 aligns across 12 bases. The germline gives CDR1 SNHLY, CDR2 FYNNEI. Trimming removed 6 bases from V and 4 bases from J; junction bases left unmatched: 4. There are 14 residues in the CDR3. The CDR3 loop reads CASSGLAGRYEQYF. CDR3 in DNA: TGTGCCAGCAGCGGACTAGCGGGGAGATACGAGCAGTACTTC.

The chain is built from TRBV6-5 and TRBJ1-1; 7 bases are a match to TRBD1. V trimming: 10 bases; J trimming: 1 base; junction bases outside the gene matches: 6. The CDR3 runs 13 residues. CDR1 and CDR2 (germline): MNHEY, SVGAGI. The CDR3 nucleotides are TGTGCCACGCAAGGACAGGAGAACACTGAAGCTTTCTTT. This codes for CATQGQENTEAFF.

Details on this clone: A junction end diverges from the germline sequence, so it may reflect a read error. Different DNA sequences within this sample yield the same CDR3. The J gene is TRBJ1-6, the V gene TRBV4-3; a possible D gene is TRBD1 (5 bases). Germline V gene sequence: CDR1 LGHNA, CDR2 YSLEER. This CDR3 is 14 amino acids long. This CDR3 is CASSQGGANSPLHF. CDR3 nucleotide sequence: TGCGCCAGCAGCCAAGGCGGGGCTAATTCGCCCCTCCACTTT.

The rearrangement joins TRBV6-5 to TRBJ2-1, with 8 bases fitting TRBD1. Trimming removed 7 bases from V and 8 bases from J; junction bases left unmatched: 7. CDR1 is MNHEY, CDR2 SVGAGI, per germline. This CDR3 contains 13 residues. Written as DNA, the CDR3 is TGTGCCAGCACCGAGGACAGGGCCCATGAGCAGTTCTTC. Protein product: CASTEDRAHEQFF.

The rearrangement uses TRBV6-1 and TRBJ1-6, with unresolved D. CDR1 is MNHNS, CDR2 SASEGT, per germline. Trimming cost V 1 base and J 8 bases, with 6 bases left between them. The length of the CDR3 is 13 residues. CDR3 in amino acids: CASSEERDSPLHF. The DNA of the CDR3 is TGTGCCAGCAGTGAAGAGAGGGATTCACCCCTCCACTTT.

The rearrangement links TRBV10-3 to TRBJ1-4; D remains ambiguous. V lost 3 bases to trimming and J lost 0 bases, with 17 bases between them. From germline, CDR1 is ENHRY and CDR2 SYGVKD. The CDR3 length is 18 residues. CDR3 protein: CAISDGVTSKATNEKLFF. In DNA form, the CDR3 reads TGTGCCATCAGTGATGGGGTTACTAGTAAAGCAACTAATGAAAAACTGTTTTTT.

This rearrangement joins TRBV18 to TRBJ1-2, with a possible D match to TRBD1 (5 bases). V was cut by 3 bases and J by 6 bases, with 11 bases left in between. The CDR3 is made up of 13 amino acids. Germline CDR1 KGHSH, CDR2 LQKENI. The CDR3 reads CASSPATGDGYTF. CDR3 sequence (DNA): TGTGCCAGCTCACCCGCAACAGGCGATGGCTACACCTTC.

The rearrangement joins TRBV2 to TRBJ1-2; no reliable D call. Trimming removed 1 base at V and 4 bases at J, with 10 bases between. From germline, CDR1 is SNHLY and CDR2 FYNNEI. This CDR3 comprises 14 residues. CDR3 protein: CASSEGRVFYGYTF. The CDR3 DNA follows: TGTGCCAGCAGTGAAGGCCGCGTCTTCTATGGCTACACCTTC. The entire variable domain, with the rest obtained from reference TRBV2 and TRBJ1-2, is as follows: EPEVTQTPSHQVTQMGQEVILRCVPISNHLYFYWYRQILGQKVEFLVSFYNNEISEKSEIFDDQFSVERPDGSNFTLKIRSTKLEDSAMYFCASSEGRVFYGYTFGSGTRLTVV.

The gene calls are TRBV5-1 and TRBJ2-3; 8 bases match TRBD2. Trimming at V came to 7 bases and at J to 4 bases, leaving 14 bases not matched to a gene. CDR3 length: 16 residues. Germline V gene sequence: CDR1 SGHRS, CDR2 YFSETQ. The CDR3 DNA is TGCGCCAGCGGGCCCACTAGCGGTGGAGGGGCAGATACGCAGTATTTT. This sequence encodes CASGPTSGGGADTQYF.

Only a few counts were recorded for this clone. The chain links TRBV4-1 to TRBJ2-1, with TRBD2 matching 14 bases. Germline CDR1 and CDR2: MGHRA and YSYEKL. This CDR3 spans 18 amino acids. J lost 12 bases, V lost 0 bases, and 13 bases had no gene match. The CDR3 coding sequence is TGCGCCAGCAGCCAAGATCCGGGACTAGCGGGGGAACTAAACGGGCAGTTCTTC. It translates to CASSQDPGLAGELNGQFF.

The CDR3 sequence: CASSDSRNLSRDRERSGEQYF. CDR3 nucleotides: TGTGCCAGCAGTGACTCGCGAAACCTGAGCCGGGACAGGGAGCGATCGGGTGAGCAGTACTTC. This chain connects TRBV6-4 to TRBJ2-7, with 9 bases that match TRBD1. Germline trimming cut 0 bases from V and 7 bases from J; bases unmatched to any gene: 25. This CDR3 is 21 amino acids long. Germline CDR1 MRHNA, CDR2 SNTAGT.